This T cell receptor (beta chain) was recovered during a study of OX40 agonist ivuxolimab in advanced cancers. Study-wide context: Ivuxolimab was an agonistic, fully human IgG2 monoclonal antibody directed against OX40 (CD134), a costimulatory receptor. Of the roughly 52 dose-escalation patients, hepatocellular carcinoma was present in roughly 19, melanoma in roughly 15, renal cell carcinoma in 9 and head and neck cancer in 9. Partial responses occurred in three dose-escalation patients, of whom one had hepatocellular carcinoma and two had cutaneous melanoma. The paper covers the monotherapy dose-escalation part of the phase I ivuxolimab trial, which included N ≈ 57 patients. Patients were allowed to have had prior anti-PD-1, anti-PD-L1 or anti-CTLA-4 therapy, and 40% of the dose-escalation patients had been treated with checkpoint inhibitors. Intravenous ivuxolimab was administered to patients every 2 weeks at six dose levels: 0.01, 0.1, 0.3, 1.5, 3 and 10 mg/kg. Peripheral TCRbeta sequencing aimed to test whether ivuxolimab altered TCR sequence diversity and caused clonal T-cell expansion. The dose-escalation cohort was over 70% male with a mean age of roughly 62 years, ranging from 23 to 79.

Patients with autoimmune disease history or receiving systemic immunosuppression were excluded from the trial. In every dose cohort, peripheral blood was drawn for TCR sequencing at baseline, cycle 4 day 1, and cycle 7 day 1. Samples came from an open-label, multicenter, first-in-human phase I dose-escalation trial of ivuxolimab. Adults with locally advanced or metastatic melanoma, renal cell, hepatocellular, or head and neck squamous cell carcinoma were enrolled in the trial. Before TCR sequencing, CD4+ and CD8+ T cells were separately sorted from peripheral blood. Broad study findings and their caveats: In partial responders in the 0.1-3.0 mg/kg groups, normalized peripheral clonal expansion was found to be among the lowest, especially among CD8+ T cells. Clonal expansion of both CD4+ and CD8+ blood T cells was observed from baseline to week 6 at doses 0.1 to 3.0 mg/kg. On average, CD8+ T cells showed more expanded clones than CD4+ T cells after ivuxolimab. The antigen specificity of the peripheral T cells that underwent clonal expansion was not determined. Low levels of normalized T-cell clonal expansion were also seen in some nonresponding patients.

Remarks on this clone: No antigen is known for it. The input lacks base qualities; no much larger clone sits a single base away.

Genomic DNA was extracted from sorted cells for sequencing of the TCRbeta CDR3 region. TCRbeta CDR3 regions were sequenced using the immunoSEQ Assay. Held by TCRdb, this immuneACCESS table contains in-frame sequences only and omits some clones. Under half of the omission traces to an unresolved V gene where checked; the cause of the rest is unknown. In this sample the table shows 45,000 to 55,000 clones, 87% of which occur a single time. The ten largest clones represent 13% to 15% of the sample. The sequence was obtained from an adult with an advanced solid tumor such as melanoma, head and neck, liver or kidney cancer. The input for sequencing was CD4+ or CD8+ T cells sorted from blood, taken in a trial of the OX40 agonist ivuxolimab.

For the CDR3, the sequence is CASSPQRGGGEQFF. The DNA sequence is TGTGCCAGCAGCCCGCAAAGAGGGGGTGGTGAGCAGTTCTTC. The receptor chain draws on TRBV7-2 and TRBJ2-1; the D region possibly corresponds to TRBD1 (6 bases align). Based on the germline V gene, the CDR1 and CDR2 sequences are SGHTA and FQGNSA. The CDR3 starts with the cysteine, ends with the phenylalanine, and has 14 residues. Solely the CDR3 DNA is kept, with 42 bases framed from the first base. The V and J ends are trimmed by 5 bases and 9 bases, leaving 17 bases between them. The full variable domain, with segments outside the CDR3 supplied by the reference TRBV7-2 and TRBJ2-1 proteins, appears as GAGVSQSPSNKVTEKGKDVELRCDPISGHTALYWYRQSLGQGLEFLIYFQGNSAPDKSGLPSDRFSAERTGGSVSTLTIQRTQQEDSAVYLCASSPQRGGGEQFFGPGTRLTVL.